Listed here are 9 T cell receptor beta chains from one sample, sequenced in a study of shared clonotypes between healthy human individuals (dated by TCRdb to about 2020). Libraries were made using the immunoSEQ multiplex PCR assay. This is the immuneACCESS table as TCRdb keeps it, with only in-frame sequences that have V and J called. A part of the clones is gone; compared with another copy, unresolved V genes explain less than half, and the rest is unexplained. A total of some 2 million clones appear in this sample, about 94% of them only once. The ten most abundant clones make up around 1.2% of the sample. CD8 naive samples were CD45RO-negative cells positively selected for CCR7, giving a CD45RA+CCR7+ population that excluded TemRA cells. Material for sequencing was naive CD8+ T cells sorted from blood. In light of the paper, this sample's cell subset or site label describes: CD45RA+CCR7+. These receptors came from a man aged 18 to 30 in good health.

This clone has a single count. The chain recombines TRBV30 with TRBJ2-1; no clear D gene. V lost 3 bases and J lost 9, with 9 bases in between. Looked up from germline, CDR1 is GTSNPN and CDR2 is SVGIG (reference sequence). The CDR3 spans 11 residues. CDR3: CAWRAAPEQFF. The CDR3 DNA reads as TGTGCCTGGAGGGCAGCCCCTGAGCAGTTCTTC.

For this clone: The same CDR3 arises from other DNA sequences in this sample as well. The chain joins TRBV2 to TRBJ1-1; TRBD1 matches 7 bases. Germline assignment: CDR1 SNHLY and CDR2 FYNNEI. Trimming removed 6 bases from V and 1 base from J; junction bases left unmatched: 5. This CDR3 has 14 residues. CDR3 nucleotide sequence: TGTGCCAGCAGCCAAACAGGGGCGAACACTGAAGCTTTCTTT. This sequence encodes CASSQTGANTEAFF. The full variable domain, rest sourced from reference TRBV2 and TRBJ1-1, is EPEVTQTPSHQVTQMGQEVILRCVPISNHLYFYWYRQILGQKVEFLVSFYNNEISEKSEIFDDQFSVERPDGSNFTLKIRSTKLEDSAMYFCASSQTGANTEAFFGQGTRLTVV.

This rearrangement joins TRBV9 to TRBJ1-2; D is possibly TRBD1 (6 bases). Trimming shortened V by 0 bases and J by 4 bases, and 13 bases separated the two germline ends. Germline CDR1 is SGDLS and CDR2 is YYNGEE. CDR3 length: 15 amino acids. The CDR3, as DNA: TGTGCCAGCAGCGTAGAGGATTGGACAGTCTATGGCTACACCTTC. Its translation is CASSVEDWTVYGYTF.

In regard to this clone: At the DNA level, this CDR3 is encoded by other sequences in the same sample as well. This rearrangement joins TRBV10-2 to TRBJ2-7; D is unresolved. The ends were cut back, 2 bases at V and 3 bases at J, with 8 bases in the middle. This CDR3 region has 13 residues. Germline V gene lookup returns CDR1 WSHSY and CDR2 SAAADI. CDR3 residues: CASSEGRNYEQYF. The CDR3 coding sequence is TGCGCCAGCAGTGAGGGACGGAACTACGAGCAGTACTTC.

The V gene is TRBV5-1, the J gene TRBJ2-7; maybe TRBD2 (5 bases). The CDR3 is 14 residues long. CDR1 is SGHRS and CDR2 is YFSETQ in the germline V gene. The V gene lost 0 bases and the J gene lost 4 bases, with 11 bases spanning the gap. As DNA, the CDR3 is TGCGCCAGCAGCTTGGCCCCCGGGGTGTACGAGCAGTACTTC. Amino acids: CASSLAPGVYEQYF.

V usage is TRBV6-1 and J usage is TRBJ2-3; TRBD2 matches 11 bases. The V segment lost 1 base and the J segment 0 bases; nucleotides outside the gene matches: 6. Germline V gives CDR1 MNHNS, CDR2 SASEGT. The CDR3 sequence is 18 residues long. The DNA of the CDR3 is TGTGCCAGCAGTGAAGGAGCTAGCGGGAGGCATAGCACAGATACGCAGTATTTT. It is translated as CASSEGASGRHSTDTQYF.

This chain connects TRBV4-3 to TRBJ2-7; D gene ambiguous. Deletions cut 4 bases from V and 4 bases from J, with 11 bases between. The CDR3 covers 13 residues. The V gene's germline CDR1 is LGHNA and CDR2 YSLEER. The CDR3 DNA reads as TGCGCCAGCAGCCTAGGTGTTTCTTACGAGCAGTACTTC. As protein: CASSLGVSYEQYF.

The CDR3 protein is CSVEEGAGELFF. DNA of the CDR3: TGCAGCGTTGAAGAGGGAGCCGGGGAGCTGTTTTTT. The rearrangement joins TRBV29-1 to TRBJ2-2, with D perhaps TRBD2 (5 bases). Deletions cut 0 bases from V and 6 bases from J, with 5 bases between. The CDR3 covers 12 residues. Germline CDR1 and CDR2: SQVTM and ANQGSEA.

The chain links TRBV7-6 to TRBJ2-2; 10 bases map to TRBD1. The CDR3 spans 15 residues. CDR1 is SGHVS, CDR2 FNYEAQ, per germline. After removal of 4 bases from V and 7 bases from J, the junction contained 6 bases not matched to a gene. In DNA, the CDR3 is TGTGCCAGCAGCTCCGGGACAGGGGACATCGGGGAGCTGTTTTTT. Translating it yields CASSSGTGDIGELFF.